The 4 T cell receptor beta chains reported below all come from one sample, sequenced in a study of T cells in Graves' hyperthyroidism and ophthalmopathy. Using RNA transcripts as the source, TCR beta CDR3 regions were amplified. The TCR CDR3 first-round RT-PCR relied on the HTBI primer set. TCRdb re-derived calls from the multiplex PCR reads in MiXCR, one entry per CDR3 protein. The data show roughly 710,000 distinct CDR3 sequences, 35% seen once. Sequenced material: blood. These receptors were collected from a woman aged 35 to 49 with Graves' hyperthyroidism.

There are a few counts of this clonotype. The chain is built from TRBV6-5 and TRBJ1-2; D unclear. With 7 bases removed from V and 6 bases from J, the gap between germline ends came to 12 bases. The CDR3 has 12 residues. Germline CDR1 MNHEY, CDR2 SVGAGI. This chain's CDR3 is CASTSSRDGYTF. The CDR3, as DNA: TGTGCCAGCACCTCCTCGAGGGATGGCTACACCTTC.

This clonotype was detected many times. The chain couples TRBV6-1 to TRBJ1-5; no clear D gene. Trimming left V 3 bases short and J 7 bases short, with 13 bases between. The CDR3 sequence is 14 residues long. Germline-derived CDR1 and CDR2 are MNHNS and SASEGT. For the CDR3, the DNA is TGTGCCAGCAGTGACGAGGGATTAGTACAGCCCCAGCATTTT. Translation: CASSDEGLVQPQHF.

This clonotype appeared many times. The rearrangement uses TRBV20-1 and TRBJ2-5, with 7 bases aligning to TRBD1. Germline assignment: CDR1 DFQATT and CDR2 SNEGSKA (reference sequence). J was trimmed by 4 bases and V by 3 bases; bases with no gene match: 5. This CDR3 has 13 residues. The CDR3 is CSARVTGPETQYF. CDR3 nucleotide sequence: TGCAGTGCTAGGGTGACAGGGCCAGAGACCCAGTACTTC.

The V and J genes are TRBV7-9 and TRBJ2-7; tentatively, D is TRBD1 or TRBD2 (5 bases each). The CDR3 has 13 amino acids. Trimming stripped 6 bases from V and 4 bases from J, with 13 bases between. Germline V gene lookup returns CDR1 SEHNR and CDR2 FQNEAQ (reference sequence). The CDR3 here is CASSPVGVYEQYF. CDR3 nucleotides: TGTGCCAGCAGTCCCGTGGGGGTGTACGAGCAGTACTTC.